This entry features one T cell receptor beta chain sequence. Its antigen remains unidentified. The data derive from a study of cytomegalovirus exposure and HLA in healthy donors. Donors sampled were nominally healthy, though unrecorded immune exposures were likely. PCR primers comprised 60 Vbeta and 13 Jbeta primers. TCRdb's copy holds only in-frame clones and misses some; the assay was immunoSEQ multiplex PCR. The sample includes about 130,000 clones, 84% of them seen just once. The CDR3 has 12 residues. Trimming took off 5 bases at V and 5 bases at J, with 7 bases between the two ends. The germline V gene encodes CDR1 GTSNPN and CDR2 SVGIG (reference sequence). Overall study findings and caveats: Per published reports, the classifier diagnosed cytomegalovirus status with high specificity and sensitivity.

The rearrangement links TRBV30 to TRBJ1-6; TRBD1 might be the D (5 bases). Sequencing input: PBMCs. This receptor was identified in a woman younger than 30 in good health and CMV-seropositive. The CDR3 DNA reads TGTGCCTGGGACAGCAATAATTCACCCCTCCACTTT. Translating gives CAWDSNNSPLHF.